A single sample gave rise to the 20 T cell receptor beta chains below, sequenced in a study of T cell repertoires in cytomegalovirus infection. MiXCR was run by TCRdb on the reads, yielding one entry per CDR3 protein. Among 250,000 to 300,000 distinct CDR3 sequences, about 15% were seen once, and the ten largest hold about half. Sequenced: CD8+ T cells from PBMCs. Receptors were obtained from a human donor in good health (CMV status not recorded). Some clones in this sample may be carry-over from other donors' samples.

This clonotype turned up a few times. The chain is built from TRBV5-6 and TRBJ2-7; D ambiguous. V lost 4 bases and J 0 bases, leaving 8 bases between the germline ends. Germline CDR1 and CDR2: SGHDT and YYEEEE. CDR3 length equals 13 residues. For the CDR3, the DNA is TGTGCCAGCAGCCAGACATACTCCTACGAGCAGTACTTC. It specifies CASSQTYSYEQYF.

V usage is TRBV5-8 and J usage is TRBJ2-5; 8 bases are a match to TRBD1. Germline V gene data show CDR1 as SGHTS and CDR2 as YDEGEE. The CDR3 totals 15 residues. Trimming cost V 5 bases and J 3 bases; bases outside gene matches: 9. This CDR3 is CASSSPRGLEETQYF. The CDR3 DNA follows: TGTGCCAGCAGTTCCCCCAGGGGGCTCGAAGAGACCCAGTACTTC.

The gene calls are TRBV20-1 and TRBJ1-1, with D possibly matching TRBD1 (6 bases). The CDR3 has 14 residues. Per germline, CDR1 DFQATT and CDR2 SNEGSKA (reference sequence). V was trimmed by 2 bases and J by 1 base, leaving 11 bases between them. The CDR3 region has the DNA TGCAGTGCTAGACTGACAGGAGCGAACACTGAAGCTTTCTTT. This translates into CSARLTGANTEAFF.

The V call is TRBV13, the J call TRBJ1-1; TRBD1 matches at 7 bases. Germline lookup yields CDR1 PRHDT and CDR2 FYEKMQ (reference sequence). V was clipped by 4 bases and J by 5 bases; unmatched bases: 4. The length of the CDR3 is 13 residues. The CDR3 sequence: CASSSTGVTEAFF. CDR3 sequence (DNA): TGTGCCAGCAGCTCCACAGGGGTTACTGAAGCTTTCTTT. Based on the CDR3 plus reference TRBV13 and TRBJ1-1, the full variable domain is AAGVIQSPRHLIKEKRETATLKCYPIPRHDTVYWYQQGPGQDPQFLISFYEKMQSDKGSIPDRFSAQQFSDYHSELNMSSLELGDSALYFCASSSTGVTEAFFGQGTRLTVV.

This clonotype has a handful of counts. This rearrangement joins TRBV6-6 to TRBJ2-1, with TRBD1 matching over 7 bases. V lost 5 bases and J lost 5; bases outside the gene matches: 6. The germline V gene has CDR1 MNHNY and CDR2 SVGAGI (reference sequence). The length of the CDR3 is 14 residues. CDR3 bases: TGTGCCAGCAGTAACCGGGACAGCAACAATGAGCAGTTCTTC. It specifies CASSNRDSNNEQFF.

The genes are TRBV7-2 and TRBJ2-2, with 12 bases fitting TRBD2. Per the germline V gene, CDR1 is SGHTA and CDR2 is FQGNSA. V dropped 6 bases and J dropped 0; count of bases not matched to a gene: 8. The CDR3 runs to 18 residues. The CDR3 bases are TGTGCCAGCAGAGTTCGGACTAGCGGGGACTCGAACACCGGGGAGCTGTTTTTT. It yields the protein CASRVRTSGDSNTGELFF. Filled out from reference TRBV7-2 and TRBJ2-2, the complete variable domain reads GAGVSQSPSNKVTEKGKDVELRCDPISGHTALYWYRQSLGQGLEFLIYFQGNSAPDKSGLPSDRFSAERTGGSVSTLTIQRTQQEDSAVYLCASRVRTSGDSNTGELFFGEGSRLTVL.

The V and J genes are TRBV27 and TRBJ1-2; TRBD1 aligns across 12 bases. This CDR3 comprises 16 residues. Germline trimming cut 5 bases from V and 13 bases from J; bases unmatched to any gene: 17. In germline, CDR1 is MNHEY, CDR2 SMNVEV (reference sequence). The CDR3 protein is CASSPFWPPGQGAFTF. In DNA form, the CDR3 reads TGTGCCAGCAGTCCGTTTTGGCCACCGGGACAGGGGGCTTTCACCTTC.

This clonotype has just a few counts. DNA for the CDR3: TGTGCCAGCAGCCCGCCGACAGGGGTAGCCAAAAACATTCAGTACTTC. Residues: CASSPPTGVAKNIQYF. The chain has TRBV9 and TRBJ2-4, with TRBD1 matching over 8 bases. The V gene end was trimmed by 4 bases and the J gene end by 0 bases; junction bases not matched to a gene: 6. In germline, CDR1 is SGDLS, CDR2 YYNGEE. CDR3 length equals 16 residues.

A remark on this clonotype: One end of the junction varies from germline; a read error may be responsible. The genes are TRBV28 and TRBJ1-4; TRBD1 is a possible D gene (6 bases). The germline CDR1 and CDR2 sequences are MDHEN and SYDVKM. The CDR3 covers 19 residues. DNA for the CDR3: TGTGCCAGCAGTTTTAGACTGCGGCCCAGGGGTAACTCGGGTGAAAAACTGTATTTT. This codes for CASSFRLRPRGNSGEKLYF. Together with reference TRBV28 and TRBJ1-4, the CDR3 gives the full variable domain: DVKVTQSSRYLVKRTGEKVFLECVQDMDHENMFWYRQDPGLGLRLIYFSYDVKMKEKGDIPEGYSVSREKKERFSLILESASTNQTSMYLCASSFRLRPRGNSGEKLYFGSGTQLSVL.

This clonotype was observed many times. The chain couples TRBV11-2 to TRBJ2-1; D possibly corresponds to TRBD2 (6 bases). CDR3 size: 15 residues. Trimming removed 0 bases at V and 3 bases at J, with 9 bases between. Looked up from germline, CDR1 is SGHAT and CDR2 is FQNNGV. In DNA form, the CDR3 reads TGTGCCAGCAGCTTAGAGAGCGGGTTCTACAATGAGCAGTTCTTC. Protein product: CASSLESGFYNEQFF.

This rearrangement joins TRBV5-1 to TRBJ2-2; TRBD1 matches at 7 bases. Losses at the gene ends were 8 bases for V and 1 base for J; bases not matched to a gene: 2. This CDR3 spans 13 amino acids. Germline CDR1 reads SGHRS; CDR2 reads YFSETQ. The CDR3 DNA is TGCGCCAGAGACAGGGAGAACACCGGGGAGCTGTTTTTT. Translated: CARDRENTGELFF.

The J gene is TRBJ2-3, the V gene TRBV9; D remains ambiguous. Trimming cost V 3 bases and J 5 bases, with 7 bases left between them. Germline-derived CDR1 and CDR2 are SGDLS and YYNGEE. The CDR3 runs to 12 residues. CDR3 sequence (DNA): TGTGCCAGCAGCGAGACGTTAGATACGCAGTATTTT. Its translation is CASSETLDTQYF.

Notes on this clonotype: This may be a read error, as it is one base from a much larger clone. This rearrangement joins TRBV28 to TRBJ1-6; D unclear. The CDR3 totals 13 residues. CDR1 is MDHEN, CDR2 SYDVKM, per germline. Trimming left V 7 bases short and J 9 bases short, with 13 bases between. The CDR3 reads CASKNGEGSPLHF. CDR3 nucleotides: TGTGCCAGCAAAAATGGGGAGGGTTCACCCCTCCACTTT.

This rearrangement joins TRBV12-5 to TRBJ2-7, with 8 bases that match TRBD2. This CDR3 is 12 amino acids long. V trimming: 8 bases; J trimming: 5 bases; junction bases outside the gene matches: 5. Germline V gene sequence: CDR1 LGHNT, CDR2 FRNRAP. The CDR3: CASSGGGNEQYF. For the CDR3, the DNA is TGTGCTAGTAGCGGGGGAGGTAACGAGCAGTACTTC.

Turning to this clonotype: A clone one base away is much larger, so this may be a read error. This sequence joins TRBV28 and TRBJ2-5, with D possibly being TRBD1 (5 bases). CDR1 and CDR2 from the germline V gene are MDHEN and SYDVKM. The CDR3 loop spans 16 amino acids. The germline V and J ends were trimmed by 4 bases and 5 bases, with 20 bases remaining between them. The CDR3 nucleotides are TGTGCCAGCAGTTCATATGGGCAGGGAAGGTCGGAGACCCAGTACTTC. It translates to CASSSYGQGRSETQYF.

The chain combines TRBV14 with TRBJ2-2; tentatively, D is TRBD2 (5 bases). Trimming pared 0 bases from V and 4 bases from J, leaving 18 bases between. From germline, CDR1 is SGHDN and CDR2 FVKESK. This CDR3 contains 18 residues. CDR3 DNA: TGTGCCAGCAGCCAAGAGGGCGGAGGATTTAGGATCACCGGGGAGCTGTTTTTT. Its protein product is CASSQEGGGFRITGELFF.

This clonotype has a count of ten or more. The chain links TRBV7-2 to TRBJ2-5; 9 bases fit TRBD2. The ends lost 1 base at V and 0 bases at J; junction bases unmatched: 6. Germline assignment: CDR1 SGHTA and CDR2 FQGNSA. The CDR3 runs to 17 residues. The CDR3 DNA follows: TGTGCCAGCAGCTTAGTTAGCGGGGGAAAGTACCAAGAGACCCAGTACTTC. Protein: CASSLVSGGKYQETQYF.

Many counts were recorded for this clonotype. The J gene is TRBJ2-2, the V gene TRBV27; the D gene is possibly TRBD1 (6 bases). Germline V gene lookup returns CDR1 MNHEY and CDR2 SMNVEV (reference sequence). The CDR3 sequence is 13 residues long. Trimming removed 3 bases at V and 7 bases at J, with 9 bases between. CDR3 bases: TGTGCCAGCAGTTTTGGGGGCGGCGGGGAGCTGTTTTTT. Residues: CASSFGGGGELFF.

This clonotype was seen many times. The CDR3 loop is CASSKGTGKETQYF. The CDR3 DNA is TGTGCCAGCAGCAAGGGGACAGGAAAAGAGACCCAGTACTTC. The chain uses TRBV28 and TRBJ2-5, with 8 bases fitting TRBD1. There are 14 residues in the CDR3. The germline V gene has CDR1 MDHEN and CDR2 SYDVKM. V was clipped by 6 bases and J by 3 bases; unmatched bases: 6.

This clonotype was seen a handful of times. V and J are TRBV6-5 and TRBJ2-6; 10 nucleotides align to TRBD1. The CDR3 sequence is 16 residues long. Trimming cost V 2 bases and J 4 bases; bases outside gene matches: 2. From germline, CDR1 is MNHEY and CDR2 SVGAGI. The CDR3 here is CASSYGQGEGANVLTF. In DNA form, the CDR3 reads TGTGCCAGCAGTTACGGACAGGGGGAAGGGGCCAACGTCCTGACTTTC.